The 2 T cell receptor beta chains listed next were all sequenced from one sample in a study of vaccination effects on CD4 cells after COVID-19. These receptors have no identified antigens. The table came from immunoSEQ multiplex PCR; TCRdb's copy has only in-frame clones and leaves some out. The table shows about 45,000 clones, with 65% to 70% occurring only once. Using viral peptide pools, the ViraFEST assay grew out antigen-specific CD4+ T cells prior to sequencing. Cultured cells yielded isolated CD4+ T cells after more than nine days. The infection with SARS-CoV-2 (confirmed by PCR) occurred in this person between March and December 2020. Sequencing used CD4+ T cells from PBMCs cultured with a peptide pool, obtained before COVID-19 vaccination. The receptors stem from a human donor who had a prior SARS-CoV-2 infection.

The rearrangement joins TRBV3-1 (or the pseudogene TRBV3-2) to TRBJ2-1; 10 nucleotides match TRBD2. This CDR3 has 14 amino acids. CDR1 is LGHDT, CDR2 YNNKEL, per germline (reference sequence). J gave up 8 bases and V 5 bases, and 6 bases lay outside the gene matches. CDR3 nucleotide sequence: TGTGCCAGCAGCAGAGCGGGGGGGCTCCATGAGCAGTTCTTC. The encoded protein is CASSRAGGLHEQFF.

The CDR3 DNA reads as TGTGCCAGCAGTCGACAGCGATACGAGCAGTACTTC. It codes for CASSRQRYEQYF. This rearrangement joins TRBV28 to TRBJ2-7, with a possible D match to TRBD1 (5 bases). The CDR3 is 12 residues long. Trimming pared 5 bases from V and 4 bases from J, leaving 9 bases between. Germline V gene data show CDR1 as MDHEN and CDR2 as SYDVKM.